This section outlines one TCR beta chain sequence together with its context. Losses at the gene ends were 7 bases for V and 0 bases for J; bases not matched to a gene: 5. Germline CDR1 LNHDA, CDR2 SQIVND (reference sequence). The CDR3 loop spans 14 amino acids. Method: immunoSEQ multiplex PCR; TCRdb's copy keeps in-frame clones and lacks some. The profile shows nearly 70,000 clones, approximately 90% of them singletons. This record belongs to a study of technical replicates of blood from a few donors. The gene calls are TRBV19 and TRBJ1-1; the match to TRBD1 covers 7 bases. The sequencing input was PBMCs. This clonotype originated in a human donor in good health. Some clones in this sample may be carry-over from other donors' samples. The CDR3, as DNA: TGTGCCAGTATAACAGGGGTGGTGAACACTGAAGCTTTCTTT. It specifies CASITGVVNTEAFF.